This T cell receptor beta chain appears in the sequencing data of a study of T cells in Graves' hyperthyroidism and ophthalmopathy. This clonotype came up a few times. The ends were cut back, 4 bases at V and 7 bases at J, with 10 bases in the middle. Per germline, CDR1 SGHRS and CDR2 YFSETQ. The CDR3 runs to 12 residues. RNA transcripts gave rise to amplified TCR beta CDR3 regions. RT-PCR in the first round (using the HTBI primer set) targeted the TCR CDR3. TCRdb ran MiXCR on the multiplex PCR reads and lists one entry per CDR3 protein. This table has roughly 500,000 distinct CDR3 sequences, about 16% appearing once.

The gene calls are TRBV5-1 and TRBJ2-3; D is uncertain. The source is a woman aged 25 to 45 with Graves' ophthalmopathy. Source material: blood. The CDR3 region has the DNA TGCGCCAGCAGCCTAAAAAAGAATACGCAGTATTTT. Protein sequence: CASSLKKNTQYF.